This T cell receptor (beta chain) originates from a study of T-cell reconstitution after alpha-beta-depleted transplantation in children (dated by TCRdb to between 2015 and 2016). For context, the study as a whole: The study quantitatively tracked T-cell immune reconstitution after TCRalphabeta/CD19-depleted allogeneic hematopoietic cell transplantation in children using TCR repertoire profiling.

Receptor amplification or capture employed PCR. These reads were obtained on an Illumina HiSeq 2500. To normalize quantification of the TCRbeta repertoire, the TCR libraries were built with molecular barcoding that relied on unique molecular identifiers. The public reads were run again by TCRdb, first through fastp at Q25 and then through MiXCR, and only productive beta chains were kept. Rows are unified per CDR3 protein, each entry keeping the most common DNA and genes. The sample includes approximately 1,000,000 distinct CDR3 sequences, with 25% to 35% observed a single time. The top ten clonotypes cover roughly 27% of the sample. As to this clonotype: Its antigen remains undetermined. Base qualities are not recorded, but no much larger clone differs from it by a single base.

From the cysteine up to the phenylalanine, the CDR3 has a length of 17 residues. This entry keeps only the CDR3 DNA: 51 bases, framed from base 1. According to the germline V gene, CDR1 reads SGDLS and CDR2 reads YYNGEE. Trimming takes 3 bases from V and 2 bases from J, and the germline ends sit 20 bases apart. General conclusions and limits of the study: The apparently early alphabetaT-cell count recovery about two months after transplant was reportedly dependent on only several hundred rapidly expanded clones derived from non-depleted graft cells. Hyperexpanded clone frequencies declined over subsequent months; after one year, T-cell counts and TCRbeta diversity were mostly attributed to newly produced T cells. In some patients, high TCRbeta diversity at day 60 was attributed to recipient T cells and intrathymic progenitors that had survived conditioning.

The meaning of the sample's treatment or condition label: allogeneic hematopoietic cell transplantation with graft depleted of TCRalphabeta T cells and CD19 B cells. The children who served as transplant recipients had been given grafts of TCRalphabeta/CD19-depleted allogeneic hematopoietic cells. In this chain, TRBV9 is recombined with TRBJ1-2; TRBD1 is a possible D gene, resting on 5 matching bases. The receptor was derived from a boy under two years old who had a stem cell transplant for SCID, so the T cells may come from the graft donor. Sequenced here: PBMCs, mostly from graft donor cells, sampled 360 days after TCRalphabeta/CD19-depleted stem cell transplant. CDR3 loop: CASSAYPQQGINYGYTF. The bases read TGTGCCAGCAGCGCCTATCCCCAGCAGGGAATAAACTATGGCTACACCTTC. The CDR3, completed at both ends by the reference TRBV9 and TRBJ1-2 genes, gives the full variable domain DSGVTQTPKHLITATGQRVTLRCSPRSGDLSVYWYQQSLDQGLQFLIQYYNGEERAKGNILERFSAQQFPDLHSELNLSSLELGDSALYFCASSAYPQQGINYGYTFGSGTRLTVV.